The 31 T cell receptor beta chains presented below share a single source sample, sequenced in a study of cytomegalovirus exposure and HLA in healthy donors. PCR employed 60 Vbeta and 13 Jbeta primers. Only in-frame clones appear in the TCRdb table, and some are missing; sequencing was by immunoSEQ multiplex PCR. The profile shows approximately 170,000 clones, 70% to 80% of them singletons. The sequenced sample consisted of PBMCs. Source of these receptors: a woman aged 40 to 55 in good health and CMV-seronegative.

The chain joins TRBV27 to TRBJ2-3; the D gene is possibly TRBD1 (6 bases). V was pared by 8 bases and J by 2 bases, with 17 bases between. From germline, CDR1 is MNHEY and CDR2 SMNVEV (reference sequence). The CDR3 has 15 amino acids. CDR3 region: CASAGDTGYTDTQYF. CDR3 in DNA: TGTGCCAGCGCAGGGGACACCGGATACACAGATACGCAGTATTTT.

CDR3 protein: CASSLGGSNYGYTF. The CDR3 DNA reads as TGTGCCAGCAGCCTAGGGGGTTCTAACTATGGCTACACCTTC. V gene TRBV14 combines with J gene TRBJ1-2; D perhaps matches TRBD1 (6 bases). The V and J ends lost 4 bases and 0 bases respectively, with 9 bases between them. The germline gives CDR1 SGHDN, CDR2 FVKESK. This CDR3 spans 14 amino acids.

This chain joins TRBV5-6 and TRBJ2-3, with 12 bases lining up with TRBD2. CDR1 and CDR2 from the germline V gene are SGHDT and YYEEEE. V shed 3 bases, J shed 5 bases, and the junction held 7 bases outside the gene matches. The CDR3 has 16 amino acids. CDR3 coding DNA: TGTGCCAGCAGCTGGACTCTAGCGGGAGGGGGAGATACGCAGTATTTT. As protein: CASSWTLAGGGDTQYF.

This clone was detected only a few times. This rearrangement joins TRBV30 to TRBJ1-1; possibly TRBD1 for D (5 bases). Per the germline V gene, CDR1 is GTSNPN and CDR2 is SVGIG (reference sequence). V dropped 2 bases and J dropped 10 bases, with 17 bases sitting between them. This CDR3 is 13 amino acids long. CDR3 nucleotide sequence: TGTGCCTGGAGTATCAGTGCCCCTGGGGCAGCTTTCTTT. It encodes CAWSISAPGAAFF.

The chain uses TRBV4-2 and TRBJ2-2; TRBD2 might be the D (5 bases). Deletions cut 0 bases from V and 4 bases from J, with 15 bases between. The length of the CDR3 is 17 residues. The germline V gene has CDR1 LGHNA and CDR2 YNFKEQ. In DNA form, the CDR3 reads TGTGCCAGCAGCCAAGATGTGCCGGGGTGGGGCACCGGGGAGCTGTTTTTT. It encodes CASSQDVPGWGTGELFF.

The chain couples TRBV7-9 to TRBJ2-3; no clear D. Germline assignment: CDR1 SEHNR and CDR2 FQNEAQ (reference sequence). The CDR3 is 12 residues long. Trimming removed 4 bases at V and 6 bases at J, with 8 bases between. The CDR3 is CASSSIADTQYF. The CDR3 DNA follows: TGTGCCAGCAGCTCGATCGCGGATACGCAGTATTTT.

This chain uses TRBV9 with TRBJ2-5; a weak D match, TRBD1 (5 bases). CDR3 length: 14 residues. Germline V gene lookup returns CDR1 SGDLS and CDR2 YYNGEE. The germline V and J ends were trimmed by 4 bases and 5 bases, with 15 bases remaining between them. CDR3 DNA: TGTGCCAGCAGCCTGGGGCAGATTCACGAGACCCAGTACTTC. It encodes CASSLGQIHETQYF. The complete variable domain, with remaining parts taken from reference TRBV9 and TRBJ2-5, reads DSGVTQTPKHLITATGQRVTLRCSPRSGDLSVYWYQQSLDQGLQFLIQYYNGEERAKGNILERFSAQQFPDLHSELNLSSLELGDSALYFCASSLGQIHETQYFGPGTRLLVL.

The rearrangement uses TRBV6-4 and TRBJ1-2; D is ambiguous. Germline V CDR1 and CDR2: MRHNA, SNTAGT. Trimming took off 2 bases at V and 2 bases at J, with 6 bases between the two ends. The CDR3 covers 13 residues. The CDR3 loop reads CASSDGLNYGYTF. The CDR3 bases are TGTGCCAGCAGTGACGGACTCAACTATGGCTACACCTTC.

The chain is built from TRBV5-1 and TRBJ2-7; tentative D call: TRBD2 (5 bases). CDR1 and CDR2 from the germline V gene are SGHRS and YFSETQ. The CDR3 contains 14 residues. Trimming pared 4 bases from V and 5 bases from J, leaving 16 bases between. The CDR3 region is CASSGRDGKDEQYF. The CDR3 DNA reads TGCGCCAGCAGCGGGCGTGACGGGAAAGACGAGCAGTACTTC.

This chain connects TRBV1 to TRBJ2-2; the D call TRBD1 from the table was never checked on the DNA. TRBV1 is described as a pseudogene. CDR3 length equals 24 residues. The CDR3 DNA reads as TGCACCAGCAGCCAAGCCGGCCAGGACAGGAGGCGGCGGGATGGGGGAACCGACACCGGGGAGCTGTTTTTT. Its protein product is CTSSQAGQDRRRRDGGTDTGELFF.

V is TRBV5-1 and J is TRBJ2-5; 7 bases fit TRBD1. The CDR3 runs 14 residues. Per the germline V gene, CDR1 is SGHRS and CDR2 is YFSETQ. V gave up 4 bases and J gave up 2 bases; unmatched junction bases: 5. The CDR3 sequence is CASSGSRGQETQYF. In nucleotides, the CDR3 is TGCGCCAGCAGCGGATCCAGGGGGCAAGAGACCCAGTACTTC.

This chain uses TRBV29-1 with TRBJ2-7; D gene uncertain. Germline-derived CDR1 and CDR2 are SQVTM and ANQGSEA. This CDR3 has 11 residues. Trimming left V 6 bases short and J 2 bases short, with 8 bases between. The DNA for the CDR3 is TGCAGCGTACGACGGGCCTACGAGCAGTACTTC. Amino acids: CSVRRAYEQYF.

The rearrangement links TRBV2 to TRBJ2-1; a weak D match, TRBD2 (5 bases). V lost 6 bases and J lost 5, with 11 bases in between. This CDR3 has 13 amino acids. Per germline, CDR1 SNHLY and CDR2 FYNNEI. The CDR3, as DNA: TGTGCCAGCAGCCGAGGGCTAGACAATGAGCAGTTCTTC. Translated: CASSRGLDNEQFF.

The V and J genes are TRBV9 and TRBJ2-3, with a weak D call TRBD1 (6 bases). The CDR3 consists of 14 residues. V lost 0 bases and J 4 bases, leaving 9 bases between the germline ends. Germline-derived CDR1 and CDR2 are SGDLS and YYNGEE. The CDR3 nucleotides read TGTGCCAGCAGCGTAGTTGGGGGCGCAGATACGCAGTATTTT. This translates into CASSVVGGADTQYF.

V is TRBV5-6 and J is TRBJ2-7, with D possibly matching TRBD2 (6 bases). V was shortened by 4 bases and J by 3 bases, with 14 bases between the two germline ends. The germline V gene encodes CDR1 SGHDT and CDR2 YYEEEE. This CDR3 region has 14 residues. CDR3 loop: CASSPSPGDYEQYF. CDR3 nucleotide sequence: TGTGCCAGCAGCCCATCGCCGGGGGACTACGAGCAGTACTTC.

The rearrangement uses TRBV10-3 and TRBJ2-2; the match to TRBD1 covers 9 bases. The V gene end was trimmed by 6 bases and the J gene end by 0 bases; junction bases not matched to a gene: 5. Looked up from germline, CDR1 is ENHRY and CDR2 is SYGVKD. CDR3 length equals 16 residues. The CDR3 region is CAISRDRAPNTGELFF. In nucleotides, the CDR3 is TGTGCCATCAGCCGGGACAGGGCCCCGAACACCGGGGAGCTGTTTTTT.

This sequence joins TRBV27 and TRBJ2-5, with a possible D match to TRBD1 (6 bases). CDR1 is MNHEY, CDR2 SMNVEV, per germline (reference sequence). V was cut by 6 bases and J by 2 bases, with 16 bases left in between. The CDR3 has 15 residues. The CDR3 nucleotides are TGTGCCAGCAGGAGGGAGACGGACAGACAAGAGACCCAGTACTTC. This gives the protein CASRRETDRQETQYF.

This CDR3 is CASSYLGGTGEKLFF. The CDR3 nucleotides are TGTGCCAGCAGTTATTTGGGGGGGACGGGTGAAAAACTGTTTTTT. The chain combines TRBV6-5 with TRBJ1-4; TRBD1 might be the D (5 bases). The germline V gene encodes CDR1 MNHEY and CDR2 SVGAGI. The CDR3 consists of 15 residues. V lost 3 bases and J 7 bases, leaving 15 bases between the germline ends.

The V call is TRBV5-6, the J call TRBJ1-4; D is ambiguous. CDR1 and CDR2 (germline): SGHDT, YYEEEE. The V and J ends lost 0 bases and 4 bases respectively, with 10 bases between them. The CDR3 sequence is 15 residues long. Written as DNA, the CDR3 is TGTGCCAGCAGCTTGGATGGGAGGGTTAATGAAAAACTGTTTTTT. Amino acid sequence: CASSLDGRVNEKLFF.

The CDR3 protein is CAWSKDIGEQYF. The CDR3, as DNA: TGTGCCTGGTCGAAGGACATCGGCGAGCAGTACTTC. The chain is built from TRBV30 and TRBJ2-7, with D perhaps matching TRBD1 (5 bases). Germline V gives CDR1 GTSNPN, CDR2 SVGIG (reference sequence). Trimming cost V 5 bases and J 6 bases, with 14 bases left between them. The CDR3 spans 12 residues.

The V and J genes are TRBV9 and TRBJ2-7; TRBD2 aligns across 10 bases. The CDR3 runs 15 residues. The germline gives CDR1 SGDLS, CDR2 YYNGEE. The ends lost 0 bases at V and 2 bases at J; junction bases unmatched: 2. In DNA, the CDR3 is TGTGCCAGCAGCGTAGGAACTAGCGGGACCTACGAGCAGTACTTC. This encodes CASSVGTSGTYEQYF.

V usage is TRBV7-9 and J usage is TRBJ1-1, with D possibly matching TRBD1 (5 bases). The V end lost 4 bases, the J end lost 0 bases, and 15 bases lay between the germline ends. Germline V CDR1 and CDR2: SEHNR, FQNEAQ (reference sequence). The CDR3 consists of 16 residues. The CDR3 spells CASSSSVQVLNTEAFF. The CDR3, as DNA: TGTGCCAGCAGCTCAAGCGTACAGGTGTTGAACACTGAAGCTTTCTTT.

In its sample, this clone was seen once. The CDR3 is CASRGVRTEEAFF. The CDR3 DNA reads as TGTGCCAGCAGGGGGGTAAGGACAGAGGAGGCTTTCTTT. V usage is TRBV9 and J usage is TRBJ1-1, with D possibly matching TRBD1 (6 bases). Trimming shortened V by 5 bases and J by 11 bases, and 19 bases separated the two germline ends. The CDR3 sequence is 13 residues long. The germline V gene has CDR1 SGDLS and CDR2 YYNGEE.

The CDR3 sequence: CAWSVGQVSTEAFF. The CDR3 nucleotides are TGTGCCTGGAGTGTAGGACAGGTAAGCACTGAAGCTTTCTTT. This rearrangement joins TRBV30 to TRBJ1-1; TRBD1 matches at 7 bases. The CDR3 runs to 14 residues. V gave up 0 bases and J gave up 4 bases; unmatched junction bases: 5. Germline V gene sequence: CDR1 GTSNPN, CDR2 SVGIG (reference sequence).

This clone has only a few counts. The chain uses TRBV27 and TRBJ1-5; TRBD1 matches at 7 bases. The J segment lost 5 bases and the V segment lost 1 base, leaving 2 bases of the junction unmatched. The CDR3 is 14 amino acids. From germline, CDR1 is MNHEY and CDR2 SMNVEV (reference sequence). The CDR3 is CASSLYRGHQPQHF. CDR3 DNA sequence: TGTGCCAGCAGTTTATACAGGGGTCATCAGCCCCAGCATTTT.

The DNA of the CDR3 is TGCGCCAGCAGCTTGGCCAGAGATACGCAGTATTTT. This translates into CASSLARDTQYF. The chain carries TRBV5-1 and TRBJ2-3; D unresolved. Germline loops: CDR1 SGHRS, CDR2 YFSETQ. Deletions cut 0 bases from V and 5 bases from J, with 4 bases between. The CDR3 extends over 12 amino acids. Full variable domain (rest looked up from reference TRBV5-1 and TRBJ2-3): KAGVTQTPRYLIKTRGQQVTLSCSPISGHRSVSWYQQTPGQGLQFLFEYFSETQRNKGNFPGRFSGRQFSNSRSEMNVSTLELGDSALYLCASSLARDTQYFGPGTRLTVL.

This clone was seen a few times. The chain is built from TRBV19 and TRBJ1-1; 7 bases fit TRBD1. Germline V gives CDR1 LNHDA, CDR2 SQIVND (reference sequence). The CDR3 has 16 residues. Germline trimming cut 5 bases from V and 1 base from J; bases unmatched to any gene: 10. The CDR3 region has the DNA TGTGCCAGTAGTGCCCGACAGGGTTCCCCGAACACTGAAGCTTTCTTT. Translated: CASSARQGSPNTEAFF.

This clone occurred a few times. The V gene is TRBV5-6, the J gene TRBJ2-2; possible D gene TRBD2, 5 bases. CDR3 length equals 13 residues. CDR1 is SGHDT, CDR2 YYEEEE, per germline. Between the trimmed V and J ends, which lost 0 bases and 7 bases, there was a span of 7 bases. CDR3 amino acids: CASSLAGVGELFF. The CDR3, as DNA: TGTGCCAGCAGCTTGGCCGGGGTCGGGGAGCTGTTTTTT. The full variable domain, completed using reference TRBV5-6 and TRBJ2-2, is DAGVTQSPTHLIKTRGQQVTLRCSPKSGHDTVSWYQQALGQGPQFIFQYYEEEERQRGNFPDRFSGHQFPNYSSELNVNALLLGDSALYLCASSLAGVGELFFGEGSRLTVL.

The rearrangement joins TRBV11-3 to TRBJ2-5; D is possibly TRBD2 (7 bases). CDR3 size: 15 residues. The germline V and J ends were trimmed by 0 bases and 7 bases, with 15 bases remaining between them. The V gene's germline CDR1 is SGHNT and CDR2 YENEEA. The CDR3 coding sequence is TGTGCCAGCAGCTTAGACTCGGGGGGCCAGAGGACCCAGTACTTC. This gives the protein CASSLDSGGQRTQYF.

The chain employs TRBV5-1 and TRBJ2-7; TRBD2 is a possible D gene (6 bases). Trimming cost V 4 bases and J 0 bases, with 11 bases left between them. Germline CDR1 reads SGHRS; CDR2 reads YFSETQ. This CDR3 is built from 14 residues. This CDR3 reads CASSAGGSSYEQYF. DNA for the CDR3: TGCGCCAGCAGCGCCGGAGGGAGCTCCTACGAGCAGTACTTC. Full variable domain (remainder filled in from reference TRBV5-1 and TRBJ2-7): KAGVTQTPRYLIKTRGQQVTLSCSPISGHRSVSWYQQTPGQGLQFLFEYFSETQRNKGNFPGRFSGRQFSNSRSEMNVSTLELGDSALYLCASSAGGSSYEQYFGPGTRLTVT.

The chain links TRBV7-6 to TRBJ2-7; a weak D match, TRBD2 (5 bases). The CDR3 spans 15 residues. The germline gives CDR1 SGHVS, CDR2 FNYEAQ. The V end was cut by 1 base, the J end by 4 bases, with 14 bases between. The CDR3 sequence is CASSLESGPTYEQYF. The DNA of the CDR3 is TGTGCCAGCAGCTTAGAGAGCGGCCCTACTTACGAGCAGTACTTC.